These T cell receptor beta chains were read from a single sample in a study of T cell responses to AZD1222 COVID-19 vaccine. Profiled with immunoSEQ multiplex PCR; TCRdb holds only in-frame clones, not every one. This table holds 240,000 or so clones, 85% to 95% found once. Source: peripheral blood, taken on day 0 of AZD1222 vaccination. The receptors were gathered from an adult in good health. Each CDR3 is given with its conserved first and last residue.

J gene | V gene | CDR3 protein
TRBJ2-5 | TRBV5-1 | CASRVAGGQETQYF
TRBJ2-3 | TRBV24-1 | CATSDSGQAHTDTQYF
TRBJ1-5 | TRBV19 | CASSTRTPGFNQPQHF
TRBJ2-7 | TRBV5-6 | CASSLAGTEKYEQYF
TRBJ2-7 | TRBV5-5 | CASSLGTSGYEQYF
TRBJ1-6 | TRBV2 | CASEDLFNNSPLHF
TRBJ2-3 | TRBV21-1 | CASSKDASRLGTDTQYF
TRBJ1-2 | TRBV6-5 | CASRRGTDPVYGYTF
TRBJ1-1 | TRBV28 | CASSFLVEGGTEAFF
TRBJ1-1 | TRBV12-3/TRBV12-4 | CASSLAGDTEAFF
TRBJ2-7 | TRBV21-1 | CASSKVPGGAYEQYF
TRBJ2-7 | TRBV6-2/TRBV6-3 | CASSYPTKSRTGIAYEQYF
TRBJ2-7 | TRBV11-2 | CASSGTSGTYEQYF
TRBJ2-5 | TRBV5-1 | CASSLTGTGVVETQYF
TRBJ2-1 | TRBV7-2 | CASSKGAVYNEQFF
TRBJ2-7 | TRBV19 | CASSPGTALSYEQYF
TRBJ1-2 | TRBV6-4 | CATVNSTGVFIYGYTF
TRBJ1-2 | TRBV29-1 | CSVEGRGQGYTF
TRBJ2-7 | TRBV12-3/TRBV12-4 | CASSSGGTYEQYF
TRBJ2-2 | TRBV15 | CATSSEGGRNTGELFF
TRBJ1-5 | TRBV18 | CASSSGTEPFNQPQHF
TRBJ1-4 | TRBV7-9 | CASRLTGGSNEKLFF
TRBJ2-7 | TRBV5-4 | CASSQGGGQFYEQYF
TRBJ2-6 | TRBV11-2 | CASSSIRHRSGANVLTF
TRBJ1-2 | TRBV27 | CASSLGRGNYGYTF
TRBJ2-7 | TRBV14 | CASSQGLPQKQYF
TRBJ1-5 | TRBV4-1 | CASSQEVGPQHF
TRBJ2-7 | TRBV19 | CASSIPGPYEQYF
TRBJ1-1 | TRBV4-1 | CASSPSSARTGEIEAFF
TRBJ2-1 | TRBV4-1 | CASSSGGYNEQFF
TRBJ1-1 | TRBV2 | CASSVAAEAFF
TRBJ2-3 | TRBV7-8 | CASSYFYRDSSTDTQYF
TRBJ2-4 | TRBV11-2 | CASSRNNPGQGPNIQYF
TRBJ2-5 | TRBV3-1/TRBV3-2 | CASRVSGGAETQYF
TRBJ2-2 | TRBV4-1 | CASSQGGVTGELFF
TRBJ1-2 | TRBV27 | CASSFKPGHGYGYTF
TRBJ1-3 | TRBV21-1 | CASSKAGNSGNTIYF